This T cell receptor (beta chain) emerged from a study of blood T cell repertoires in COVID-19. Germline-derived CDR1 and CDR2 are MGHDK and SYGVNS. V was trimmed by 1 base and J by 4 bases, leaving 13 bases between them. This CDR3 is 16 amino acids long. Under the authors' procedure: The authors estimated nucleated cell counts from reference gene primer amplification. Sequenced by immunoSEQ multiplex PCR; TCRdb stores in-frame clones only, minus some. That table is the source of V, J and clone size, and D and trimming were worked out from the DNA. The sample consists of some 120,000 clones, approximately 84% of them appearing once. This clone was recorded only once.

The specimen sequenced was peripheral blood. The receptor was isolated from a man in his 70s with active or convalescent COVID-19. The chain joins TRBV25-1 to TRBJ1-4; tentative D call: TRBD1 (5 bases). The CDR3 DNA reads as TGTGCCAGCAGTGAATCCCGGGGGGTGCTTAATGAAAAACTGTTTTTT. This codes for CASSESRGVLNEKLFF.